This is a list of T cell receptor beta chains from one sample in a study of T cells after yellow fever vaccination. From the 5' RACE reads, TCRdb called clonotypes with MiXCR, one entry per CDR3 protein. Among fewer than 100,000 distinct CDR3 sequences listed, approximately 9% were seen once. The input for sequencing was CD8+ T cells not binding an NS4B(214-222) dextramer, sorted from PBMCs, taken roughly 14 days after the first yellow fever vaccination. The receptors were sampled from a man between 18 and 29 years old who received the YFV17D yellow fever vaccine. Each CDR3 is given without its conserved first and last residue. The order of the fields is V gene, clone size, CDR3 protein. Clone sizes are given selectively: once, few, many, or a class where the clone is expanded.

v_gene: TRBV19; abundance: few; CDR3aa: ASSWGSGELF
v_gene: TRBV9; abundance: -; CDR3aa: ASSPQGNQPQH
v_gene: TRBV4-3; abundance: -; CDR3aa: ASSQLTAYNEQF
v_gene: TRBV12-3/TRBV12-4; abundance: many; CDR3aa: ASSSGRRGRPGELF
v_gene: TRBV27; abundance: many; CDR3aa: ASSLASSYNEQF
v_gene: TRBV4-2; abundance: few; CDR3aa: ASSQEDSSNQPQH
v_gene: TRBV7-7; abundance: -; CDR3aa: ASSLGQGEPDTQY
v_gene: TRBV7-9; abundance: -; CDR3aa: ASSSYMHEQF
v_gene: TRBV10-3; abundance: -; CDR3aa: ATSSVGDNQPQH
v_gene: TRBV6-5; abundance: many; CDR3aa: ASSYDGRINNEQF
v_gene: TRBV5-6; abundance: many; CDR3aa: ASSELMDEKLF
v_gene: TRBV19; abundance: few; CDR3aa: ASSIVGYQAF
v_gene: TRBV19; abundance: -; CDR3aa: ASSASAGYQPQH
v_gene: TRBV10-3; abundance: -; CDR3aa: AISDRAAGGGDEQF
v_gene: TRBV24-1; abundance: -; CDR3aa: ATSAAARGYGYT
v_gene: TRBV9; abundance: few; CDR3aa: ASSVPTSGGYNEQF
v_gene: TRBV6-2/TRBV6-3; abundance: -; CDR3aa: ASSYILLAGRGNQPQH
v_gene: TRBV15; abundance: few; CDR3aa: ATSRDRGGDQPQH
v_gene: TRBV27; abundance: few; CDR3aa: ASSLKSPRAEVNTEAF
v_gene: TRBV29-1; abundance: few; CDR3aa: SVDRGSTDTQY
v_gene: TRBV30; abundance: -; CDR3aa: AWSVQQGRAF
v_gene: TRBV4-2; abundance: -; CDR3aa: ASSLDRGAEAF
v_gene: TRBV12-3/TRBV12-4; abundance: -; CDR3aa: ASSSALGGEDYGYT
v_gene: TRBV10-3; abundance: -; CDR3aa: ATSGGAANEQF
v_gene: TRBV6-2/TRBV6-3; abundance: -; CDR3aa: ASSSLAGRGVDTQY
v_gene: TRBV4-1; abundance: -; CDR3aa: ASSQLMGNTEAF
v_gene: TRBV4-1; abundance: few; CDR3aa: ASSQDTSASYEQY
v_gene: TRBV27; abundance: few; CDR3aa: ASSSRARPSTDTQY
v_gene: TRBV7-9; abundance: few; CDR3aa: ASSFPMNTEAF
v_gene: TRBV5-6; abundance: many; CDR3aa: ASTSEGGLDYEQY
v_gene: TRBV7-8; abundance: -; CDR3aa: ASSFRLAGGYFTDTQY
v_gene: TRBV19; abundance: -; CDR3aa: ASSMDRGDEQF
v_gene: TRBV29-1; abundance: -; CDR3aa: SGAGGSVTRHDEQF
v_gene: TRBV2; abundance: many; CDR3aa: ASSELRTGSNSGANVLT
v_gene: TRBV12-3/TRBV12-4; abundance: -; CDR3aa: ASSFLQGTDTQY
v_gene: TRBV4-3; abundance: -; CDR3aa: ASSHGLAGVTTAYEQY